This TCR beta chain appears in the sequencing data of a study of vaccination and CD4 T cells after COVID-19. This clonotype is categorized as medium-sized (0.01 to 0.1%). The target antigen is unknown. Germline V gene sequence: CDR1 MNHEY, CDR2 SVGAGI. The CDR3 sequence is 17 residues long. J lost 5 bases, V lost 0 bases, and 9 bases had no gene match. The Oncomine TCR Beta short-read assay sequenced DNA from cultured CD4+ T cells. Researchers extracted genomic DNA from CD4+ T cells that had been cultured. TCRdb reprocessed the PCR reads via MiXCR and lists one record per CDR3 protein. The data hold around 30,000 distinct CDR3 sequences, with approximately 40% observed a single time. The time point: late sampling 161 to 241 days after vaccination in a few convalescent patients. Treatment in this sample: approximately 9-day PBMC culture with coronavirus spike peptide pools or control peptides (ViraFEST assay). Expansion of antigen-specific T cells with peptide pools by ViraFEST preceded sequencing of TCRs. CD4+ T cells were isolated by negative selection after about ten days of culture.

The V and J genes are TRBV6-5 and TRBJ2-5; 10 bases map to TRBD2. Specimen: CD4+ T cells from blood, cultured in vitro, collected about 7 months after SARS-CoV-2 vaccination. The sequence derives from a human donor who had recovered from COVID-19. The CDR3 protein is CASSYSASGRAGETQYF. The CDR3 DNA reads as TGTGCCAGCAGTTACTCAGCCAGCGGGAGGGCCGGGGAGACCCAGTACTTC.